Each of the 9 T cell receptor beta chains below was sequenced from the same sample in a study of T cells expressing NK-cell markers. TCRdb processed the 5' RACE reads again and assigns one entry to each CDR3 protein, with no DNA. With about 300,000 distinct CDR3 sequences in the sample, the ten largest clones hold around 4.2%. Sequencing used blood T cells: a sorted CD56 or NKG2C T cell subset, CD4+ or CD8+ T cells, or bulk PBMC T cells (not recorded which). The receptors stem from a woman between 18 and 69 years old in good health.

This chain uses TRBV7-2 with TRBJ2-3; the TRBD1 assignment by TCRdb is unverifiable without DNA. Looked up from germline, CDR1 is SGHTA and CDR2 is FQGNSA. The CDR3 is made up of 15 amino acids. The chain's CDR3 is CASSFAAAQGDTQYF.

The chain employs TRBV12-3 or TRBV12-4 and TRBJ2-3; TCRdb picks TRBD1, but there is no DNA to check that call. The CDR3 consists of 14 residues. The CDR3 region is CASSRGQASDTQYF.

V usage is TRBV12-3 or TRBV12-4 and J usage is TRBJ2-1; TCRdb's D gene call, TRBD2, goes unchecked for lack of DNA. The CDR3 covers 14 residues. CDR3 residues: CASRVRDSQNEQFF.

CDR3 sequence reads: CASSQGTTDNQPQHF. The V gene is TRBV4-1, the J gene TRBJ1-5. CDR3 size: 15 residues. The germline gives CDR1 MGHRA, CDR2 YSYEKL.

The chain carries TRBV7-9 and TRBJ2-1; TCRdb's D call of TRBD1 is untestable without DNA. CDR1 and CDR2 (germline): SEHNR, FQNEAQ (reference sequence). The CDR3 contains 15 residues. The CDR3 region is CASSFSLQADLEQFF.

This sequence joins TRBV27 and TRBJ1-6; the TCRdb D gene call, TRBD1, has no DNA to confirm it. Germline V gives CDR1 MNHEY, CDR2 SMNVEV (reference sequence). The CDR3 runs to 17 residues. CDR3 sequence: CASSLEGAAAPNSPLHF.

This chain uses TRBV9 with TRBJ2-1; as DNA is missing, the TRBD1 call by TCRdb cannot be tested. CDR1 SGDLS and CDR2 YYNGEE come from the germline V gene. This CDR3 spans 15 amino acids. CDR3: CASSVDTGGNNEQFF.

The J gene is TRBJ2-3, the V gene TRBV6-6; TCRdb proposes TRBD2, but this gene call is untestable without DNA. CDR3 length: 13 residues. Germline values: CDR1 MNHNY, CDR2 SVGAGI (reference sequence). The CDR3 sequence: CASTSGITDTQYF.

The chain uses TRBV11-2 and TRBJ1-1; lacking DNA, the TRBD1 call made by TCRdb goes unchecked. The CDR3 spans 18 residues. Germline V gene sequence: CDR1 SGHAT, CDR2 FQNNGV. The CDR3 sequence is CASKKPGGAGMENTEAFF.